This T cell receptor (beta chain) was observed in a study of blood T cell repertoires in COVID-19. About the study: Acute-phase and convalescent COVID-19 samples originated in the United States, Italy and Spain. T cells, B-cell-depleted T cells, or PBMCs supplied cDNA or gDNA.

The CDR3 contains 15 residues. The junction had 7 bases not matched to a gene; V was cut back by 4 bases and J by 5 bases. Per the germline V gene, CDR1 is SGHNT and CDR2 is YYREEE (reference sequence). Authors' data handling: From reference gene primer amplification, estimates of nucleated cell counts were derived. Clones were read by immunoSEQ multiplex PCR, and TCRdb kept only the in-frame ones, dropping some. V, J and clone size are taken as reported in that table, and D and trimming were inferred from the DNA itself. The sample carries 130,000 or so clones, roughly 90% recorded once. The V call is TRBV5-4, the J call TRBJ2-1; 9 positions match TRBD2. The sequenced material came from peripheral blood. The source of this sequence is a man aged 35 to 55 with acute or convalescent COVID-19. CDR3 amino acids: CASSGGLAGNNEQFF. CDR3 coding DNA: TGTGCCAGCAGCGGGGGGCTAGCGGGAAACAATGAGCAGTTCTTC.